Reported below is one T cell receptor beta chain. These data are taken from a study of T cells in Graves' hyperthyroidism and ophthalmopathy. Fresh 10 ml peripheral blood yielded PBMCs. RNA transcripts gave rise to amplified TCR beta CDR3 regions. The TCR CDR3 was amplified in a first-round RT-PCR using the HTBI primer set. TCRdb independently ran MiXCR on the multiplex PCR reads; one entry per CDR3 protein. The data show over 400,000 distinct CDR3 sequences, with roughly 14% seen just once and about 13% held by the top ten. The TCR comes from a man younger than 35 with Graves' ophthalmopathy. The sample taken for sequencing was blood.

The CDR3 is CASSVGWTGGYNEQFF. CDR3 coding DNA: TGTGCCAGCAGCGTAGGGTGGACAGGGGGTTACAATGAGCAGTTCTTC. The gene calls are TRBV9 and TRBJ2-1; 10 bases align to TRBD1. The CDR3 has 16 amino acids. Germline V gene lookup returns CDR1 SGDLS and CDR2 YYNGEE. Trimming at V came to 0 bases and at J to 4 bases, leaving 4 bases not matched to a gene.